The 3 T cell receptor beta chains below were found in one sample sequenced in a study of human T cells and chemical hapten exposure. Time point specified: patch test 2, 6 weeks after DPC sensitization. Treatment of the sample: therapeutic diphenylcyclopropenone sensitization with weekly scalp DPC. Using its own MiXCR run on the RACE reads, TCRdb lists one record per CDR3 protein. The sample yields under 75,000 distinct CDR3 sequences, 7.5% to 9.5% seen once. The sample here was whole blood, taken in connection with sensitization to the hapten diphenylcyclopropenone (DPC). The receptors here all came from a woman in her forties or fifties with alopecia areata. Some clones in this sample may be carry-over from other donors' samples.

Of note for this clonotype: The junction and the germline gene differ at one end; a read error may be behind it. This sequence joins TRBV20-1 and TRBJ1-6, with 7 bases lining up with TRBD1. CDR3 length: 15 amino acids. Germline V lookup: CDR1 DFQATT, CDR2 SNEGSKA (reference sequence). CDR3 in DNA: TGCAGTGCTCCGACTAGACAGGGCGGGGGTTCACCCCTCAACTTT. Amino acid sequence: CSAPTRQGGGSPLNF.

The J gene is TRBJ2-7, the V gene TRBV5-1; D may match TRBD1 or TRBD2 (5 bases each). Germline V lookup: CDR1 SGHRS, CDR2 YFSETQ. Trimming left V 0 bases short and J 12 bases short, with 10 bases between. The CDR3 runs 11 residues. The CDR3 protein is CASSLGDGRYF. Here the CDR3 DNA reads TGCGCCAGCAGCTTGGGGGACGGAAGGTACTTC. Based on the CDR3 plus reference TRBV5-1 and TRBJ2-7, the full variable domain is KAGVTQTPRYLIKTRGQQVTLSCSPISGHRSVSWYQQTPGQGLQFLFEYFSETQRNKGNFPGRFSGRQFSNSRSEMNVSTLELGDSALYLCASSLGDGRYFGPGTRLTVT.

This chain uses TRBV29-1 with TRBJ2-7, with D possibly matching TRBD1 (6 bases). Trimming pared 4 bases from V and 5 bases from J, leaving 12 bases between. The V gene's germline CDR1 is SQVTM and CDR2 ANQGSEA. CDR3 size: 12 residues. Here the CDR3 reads CSVAQGAHEQYF. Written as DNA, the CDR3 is TGCAGCGTTGCACAGGGCGCCCACGAGCAGTACTTC.